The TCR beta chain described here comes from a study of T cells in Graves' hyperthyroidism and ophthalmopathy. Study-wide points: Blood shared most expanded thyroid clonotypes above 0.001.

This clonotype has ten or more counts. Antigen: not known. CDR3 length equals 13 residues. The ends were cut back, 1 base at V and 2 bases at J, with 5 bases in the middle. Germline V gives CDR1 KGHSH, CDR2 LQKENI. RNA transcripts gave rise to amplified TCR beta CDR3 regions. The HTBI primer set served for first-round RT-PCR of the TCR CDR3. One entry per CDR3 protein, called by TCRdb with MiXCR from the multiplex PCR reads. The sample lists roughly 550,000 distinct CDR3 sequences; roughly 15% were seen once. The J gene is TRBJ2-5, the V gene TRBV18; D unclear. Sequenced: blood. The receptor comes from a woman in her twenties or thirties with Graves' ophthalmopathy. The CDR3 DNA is TGTGCCAGCTCACCACGGAGTCAAGAGACCCAGTACTTC. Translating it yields CASSPRSQETQYF.